These 27 T cell receptor beta chains originate from one sample sequenced in a study of blood T cell repertoires in COVID-19. Clones were sequenced by immunoSEQ multiplex PCR, and TCRdb holds only the in-frame ones, with some missing. The sample records some 130,000 clones, roughly 80% being singletons. Sample: peripheral blood. The receptors shown here come from a man between 60 and 70 years old who had recovered from COVID-19.

V gene TRBV19 combines with J gene TRBJ2-3; D may be TRBD2 (5 bases). CDR1 LNHDA and CDR2 SQIVND come from the germline V gene (reference sequence). The ends were cut back, 1 base at V and 6 bases at J, with 17 bases in the middle. CDR3 length: 16 residues. CDR3 in DNA: TGTGCCAGTAGTATAGGCGGGCAAGCCCTTGGCGATACGCAGTATTTT. It encodes CASSIGGQALGDTQYF.

With regard to this clone: An end of the junction differs from the germline gene, which may be a read error. This sequence joins TRBV12-3 or TRBV12-4 and TRBJ1-3, with D possibly matching TRBD1 (5 bases). The CDR3 is 13 amino acids. The CDR3 protein is CATSQGSGNTIYF. The DNA for the CDR3 is TGTGCCACCAGTCAGGGCTCTGGAAACACCATATATTTT.

This chain connects TRBV28 to TRBJ1-6, with 7 nucleotides matching TRBD1. The CDR3 is 15 amino acids. Per the germline V gene, CDR1 is MDHEN and CDR2 is SYDVKM. V trimming: 5 bases; J trimming: 3 bases; junction bases outside the gene matches: 4. The CDR3, as DNA: TGTGCCAGCAGTGACAGGGATGGCTATAATTCACCCCTCCACTTT. Its protein is CASSDRDGYNSPLHF.

This clone was observed many times. The CDR3 region is CASSQDIGQPQHF. The CDR3 DNA reads as TGCGCCAGCAGCCAAGATATCGGTCAGCCCCAGCATTTT. The V call is TRBV4-3, the J call TRBJ1-5; D call uncertain. V was clipped by 0 bases and J by 6 bases, with 6 bases between them. The CDR3 loop spans 13 amino acids. Germline loops: CDR1 LGHNA, CDR2 YSLEER.

The chain combines TRBV11-2 with TRBJ2-7, with a tentative D call TRBD1 (7 bases). CDR1 and CDR2 from the germline V gene are SGHAT and FQNNGV. The CDR3 is 18 amino acids. V lost 3 bases and J 0 bases, leaving 21 bases between the germline ends. DNA for the CDR3: TGTGCCAGCAGCTTTTCAAGGGGGGACAGCTACTTCTCCTACGAGCAGTACTTC. Amino acids: CASSFSRGDSYFSYEQYF. Supplemented by reference TRBV11-2 and TRBJ2-7, the full variable domain reads EAGVAQSPRYKIIEKRQSVAFWCNPISGHATLYWYQQILGQGPKLLIQFQNNGVVDDSQLPKDRFSAERLKGVDSTLKIQPAKLEDSAVYLCASSFSRGDSYFSYEQYFGPGTRLTVT.

J is TRBJ2-5 and V is TRBV29-1; D not certain. The V and J ends lost 7 bases and 4 bases respectively, with 16 bases between them. Per germline, CDR1 SQVTM and CDR2 ANQGSEA. CDR3 length: 13 amino acids. CDR3 residues: CSARVVEGETQYF. In DNA form, the CDR3 reads TGCAGCGCCCGGGTGGTGGAAGGAGAGACCCAGTACTTC.

This chain links TRBV9 with TRBJ1-2; D is possibly TRBD1 (5 bases). CDR3 length: 14 residues. Germline V gene lookup returns CDR1 SGDLS and CDR2 YYNGEE. V shed 6 bases and J shed 4 bases, with 16 bases lying between them. DNA of the CDR3: TGTGCCAGCACCCCCCAGAGACAGACCTATGGCTACACCTTC. The encoded protein is CASTPQRQTYGYTF.

This clone has a count of ten or more. The V and J genes are TRBV28 and TRBJ1-1, with 8 nucleotides matching TRBD1. This CDR3 has 14 residues. Germline CDR1 MDHEN, CDR2 SYDVKM. The J segment lost 5 bases and the V segment lost 1 base, leaving 3 bases of the junction unmatched. The CDR3 sequence: CASSLFRTGTEAFF. The CDR3 DNA sequence: TGTGCCAGCAGTTTATTCCGGACAGGGACTGAAGCTTTCTTT.

V and J are TRBV6-1 and TRBJ2-3; 9 bases are a match to TRBD2. Trimming at V came to 4 bases and at J to 4 bases, leaving 9 bases not matched to a gene. The CDR3 is 16 amino acids. Germline V CDR1 and CDR2: MNHNS, SASEGT. CDR3 sequence (DNA): TGTGCCAGCAGTGCTTCGGCTGCGGGGGGGCCAGATACGCAGTATTTT. The encoded protein is CASSASAAGGPDTQYF.

V gene TRBV6-1 combines with J gene TRBJ1-2; D unresolved. V dropped 1 base and J dropped 4 bases, with 10 bases sitting between them. CDR3 size: 14 residues. Per the germline V gene, CDR1 is MNHNS and CDR2 is SASEGT. CDR3 nucleotide sequence: TGTGCCAGCAGTGAAGAGGAGGGAAGCTATGGCTACACCTTC. It codes for CASSEEEGSYGYTF.

This clone showed up just once. The chain combines TRBV27 with TRBJ2-5; 7 positions agree with TRBD1. Germline lookup yields CDR1 MNHEY and CDR2 SMNVEV (reference sequence). CDR3 length: 15 residues. J gave up 7 bases and V 5 bases, and 13 bases lay outside the gene matches. In DNA, the CDR3 is TGTGCCAGCAGTCCCCGACAGGGTCTAAGGGGGACCCAGTACTTC. Translated: CASSPRQGLRGTQYF.

The CDR3 DNA reads TGCGCCAGCAGTGACCCGGCGGGGGGCTCCTACAATGAGCAGTTCTTC. Its protein is CASSDPAGGSYNEQFF. This chain links TRBV10-1 with TRBJ2-1; 8 bases match TRBD2. Germline V lookup: CDR1 WNHNN, CDR2 SYGVQD (reference sequence). Germline trimming cut 3 bases from V and 0 bases from J; bases unmatched to any gene: 4. This CDR3 has 16 residues.

This sequence joins TRBV7-6 and TRBJ1-2, with 9 bases lining up with TRBD1. Trimming removed 1 base from V and 8 bases from J; junction bases left unmatched: 5. Looked up from germline, CDR1 is SGHVS and CDR2 is FNYEAQ. The CDR3 sequence is 14 residues long. CDR3 sequence (DNA): TGTGCCAGCAGCTTAGACAGGGGGCGGAGCGGCTACACCTTC. Its translation is CASSLDRGRSGYTF. Complete variable domain (other parts from reference TRBV7-6 and TRBJ1-2): GAGVSQSPRYKVTKRGQDVALRCDPISGHVSLYWYRQALGQGPEFLTYFNYEAQQDKSGLPNDRFSAERPEGSISTLTIQRTEQRDSAMYRCASSLDRGRSGYTFGSGTRLTVV.

The chain joins TRBV5-4 to TRBJ2-5; 8 positions match TRBD1. The CDR3 has 16 amino acids. The ends lost 3 bases at V and 1 base at J; junction bases unmatched: 8. From germline, CDR1 is SGHNT and CDR2 YYREEE (reference sequence). CDR3 DNA sequence: TGTGCCAGCAGCTCCGGGACAGGTTTTTTCCAAGAGACCCAGTACTTC. Translating it yields CASSSGTGFFQETQYF.

The chain joins TRBV19 to TRBJ1-6, with D uncertain. V was pared by 6 bases and J by 3 bases, with 6 bases between. The CDR3 runs 13 residues. Germline V gene sequence: CDR1 LNHDA, CDR2 SQIVND (reference sequence). The CDR3 region is CASSRDYNSPLHF. In DNA form, the CDR3 reads TGTGCCAGTAGCCGGGACTATAATTCACCCCTCCACTTT.

The genes are TRBV14 and TRBJ1-2; 9 positions agree with TRBD1. The CDR3 totals 13 residues. J gave up 3 bases and V 4 bases, and 0 bases lay outside the gene matches. Germline V CDR1 and CDR2: SGHDN, FVKESK. The CDR3 loop is CASSRTGDYGYTF. The CDR3 DNA reads TGTGCCAGCAGCCGGACAGGGGACTATGGCTACACCTTC. The whole variable domain, remainder taken from reference TRBV14 and TRBJ1-2, is EAGVTQFPSHSVIEKGQTVTLRCDPISGHDNLYWYRRVMGKEIKFLLHFVKESKQDESGMPNNRFLAERTGGTYSTLKVQPAELEDSGVYFCASSRTGDYGYTFGSGTRLTVV.

V gene TRBV27 combines with J gene TRBJ1-6, with 9 positions matching TRBD1. The CDR3 loop spans 18 amino acids. Germline CDR1 reads MNHEY; CDR2 reads SMNVEV (reference sequence). With V trimmed by 5 bases and J by 4 bases, 12 bases remained unmatched. In DNA form, the CDR3 reads TGTGCCAGCAGTCTTAGGGGACAGGGAGGGCTTTATAATTCACCCCTCCACTTT. This encodes CASSLRGQGGLYNSPLHF.

This clone occurred once. A read error may produce the germline difference seen at one junction end. The rearrangement uses TRBV7-9 and TRBJ1-6; D is undetermined. The germline gives CDR1 SEHNR, CDR2 FQNEAQ (reference sequence). This CDR3 has 12 amino acids. CDR3 nucleotide sequence: TGTGCCAGCAGCTTATTAGATTCGCCCCTCCACTTT. It translates to CASSLLDSPLHF.

V usage is TRBV30 and J usage is TRBJ1-3, with a possible D match to TRBD1 (5 bases). The CDR3 covers 18 residues. Trimming removed 0 bases at V and 0 bases at J, with 18 bases between. CDR1 is GTSNPN and CDR2 is SVGIG in the germline V gene (reference sequence). CDR3: CAWSVRVRGMASGNTIYF. The CDR3 bases are TGTGCCTGGAGTGTAAGGGTTCGGGGGATGGCCTCTGGAAACACCATATATTTT.

The V gene is TRBV6-5, the J gene TRBJ1-2; 9 bases align to TRBD1. Germline CDR1 MNHEY, CDR2 SVGAGI. Germline trimming cut 6 bases from V and 7 bases from J; bases unmatched to any gene: 12. The CDR3 extends over 15 amino acids. The CDR3 DNA follows: TGTGCCAGCAGCCTATTCCTGACAGGGGGTGGTGGCTACACCTTC. Its translation: CASSLFLTGGGGYTF.

This clone has a handful of counts. The chain is built from TRBV19 and TRBJ2-1; 9 positions match TRBD2. The CDR3 runs to 14 residues. With V trimmed by 5 bases and J by 9 bases, 8 bases remained unmatched. The germline CDR1 and CDR2 sequences are LNHDA and SQIVND (reference sequence). Here the CDR3 DNA reads TGTGCCAGTAGTCCTGCCGCGGGAGGGGCTGAGCAGTTCTTC. This codes for CASSPAAGGAEQFF.

V and J are TRBV27 and TRBJ1-4; D call uncertain. The CDR3 has 15 amino acids. Germline V gives CDR1 MNHEY, CDR2 SMNVEV (reference sequence). Trimming removed 0 bases from V and 8 bases from J, with 13 bases in between. The CDR3 DNA reads as TGTGCCAGCAGTTTATCGGGGAGGTCGAACGAAAAACTGTTTTTT. Translation gives CASSLSGRSNEKLFF.

This clone appeared once. In the same sample, other DNA sequences code for this CDR3. This chain uses TRBV6-1 with TRBJ1-5; the D is unclear. Trimming took 0 bases from V and 1 from J, leaving 7 bases between them. The CDR3 consists of 15 residues. The germline V gene has CDR1 MNHNS and CDR2 SASEGT. The CDR3 sequence is CASSEAGNSNQPQHF. CDR3 nucleotides: TGTGCCAGCAGTGAAGCCGGGAACAGCAATCAGCCCCAGCATTTT.

J is TRBJ2-2 and V is TRBV2; D perhaps matches TRBD1 (5 bases). Germline V gene data show CDR1 as SNHLY and CDR2 as FYNNEI. This CDR3 region has 13 residues. V lost 4 bases, J lost 6 bases, and 9 bases lay in between. The CDR3 DNA is TGTGCCAGCAGTGTAGGGGTGGCCGGGGAGCTGTTTTTT. This translates into CASSVGVAGELFF.

CDR3 DNA sequence: TGTGCCATAAAGCCCGGAGACAGGGACGGAGTTGGCTACACCTTC. This sequence encodes CAIKPGDRDGVGYTF. The chain joins TRBV19 to TRBJ1-2; 7 nucleotides line up with TRBD1. Germline loops: CDR1 LNHDA, CDR2 SQIVND (reference sequence). This CDR3 region has 15 residues. V trimming: 10 bases; J trimming: 7 bases; junction bases outside the gene matches: 18.

The chain recombines TRBV24-1 with TRBJ2-3; no definite D call. The CDR3 extends over 16 amino acids. Per the germline V gene, CDR1 is KGHDR and CDR2 is SFDVKD. V was pared by 4 bases and J by 2 bases, with 15 bases between. As DNA, the CDR3 is TGTGCCACCAGTGACCCCCGACTGGCCGACACAGATACGCAGTATTTT. It encodes CATSDPRLADTDTQYF.

V is TRBV5-1 and J is TRBJ2-6; 8 positions agree with TRBD1. The V gene's germline CDR1 is SGHRS and CDR2 YFSETQ. The V gene end was trimmed by 2 bases and the J gene end by 0 bases; junction bases not matched to a gene: 13. This CDR3 spans 20 amino acids. The CDR3 reads CASSFPTGAQYVSGANVLTF. As DNA, the CDR3 is TGCGCCAGCAGCTTCCCGACAGGGGCCCAATACGTCTCTGGGGCCAACGTCCTGACTTTC.